The text below deals with one T cell receptor beta chain. Its antigen remains unidentified. The sort gate was single viable CD3+CD4+CD8-CD45RO+ cells for memory CD4+ T cells. CMV serostatus came from serum IgG against pp150, pp28, p38, p52. Total CD4+ T cells were enriched by CD4 positive selection. This entry comes from a study of memory CD4+ T cells and cytomegalovirus serostatus. Study-wide background: Healthy Belgian adult donors included about nine CMV-positive and more than 20 CMV-negative people.

The table came from immunoSEQ multiplex PCR; TCRdb's copy has only in-frame clones and leaves some out. The table lists more than 45,000 clones, 74% of them singletons, with approximately 1.2% in the top ten. The V end lost 3 bases, the J end lost 3 bases, and 20 bases lay between the germline ends. Germline-derived CDR1 and CDR2 are LNHNV and YYDKDF (reference sequence). The CDR3 is 17 residues long. Whole-study findings and limits: CD4+ memory repertoires contained about 40% of the 164 reported CMV TCRbeta sequences.

Sequencing input: memory CD4+ T cells from blood. This rearrangement joins TRBV15 to TRBJ2-5, with D possibly TRBD2 on 6 matching bases. This receptor was identified in an adult in good health and CMV-seropositive. The CDR3 sequence is CATSRDYQQLSEETQYF. CDR3 in DNA: TGTGCCACCAGCAGGGACTATCAACAGCTTTCTGAAGAGACCCAGTACTTC.